Following are 29 T cell receptor beta chains from one sample sequenced in a study of T cells after yellow fever vaccination. TCRdb processed the 5' RACE reads anew with MiXCR; each CDR3 protein has one entry. The sample has 400,000 to 650,000 distinct CDR3 sequences, 20% to 25% seen once. This material consisted of PBMCs, taken 20 to 25 days after the first yellow fever vaccination. These receptors originate from a man in his late teens or twenties who received the YFV17D yellow fever vaccine.

This clonotype was detected only a few times. The chain joins TRBV4-1 to TRBJ2-1, with TRBD2 matching over 12 bases. V was clipped by 1 base and J by 8 bases; unmatched bases: 6. The CDR3 sequence is 16 residues long. CDR1 is MGHRA and CDR2 is YSYEKL in the germline V gene. Written as DNA, the CDR3 is TGCGCCAGCAGCCAAGGGACTAGCGGGGACGGGGATGAGCAGTTCTTC. Its protein is CASSQGTSGDGDEQFF.

The genes are TRBV6-1 and TRBJ2-1; TRBD1 agrees at 8 bases. This CDR3 is built from 15 residues. V trimming: 5 bases; J trimming: 4 bases; junction bases outside the gene matches: 7. Germline-derived CDR1 and CDR2 are MNHNS and SASEGT. The CDR3 sequence is CASSPQGAGYNEQFF. In DNA form, the CDR3 reads TGTGCCAGCAGTCCGCAGGGGGCGGGGTACAATGAGCAGTTCTTC.

V gene TRBV20-1 combines with J gene TRBJ2-5; 7 bases match TRBD1. Germline values: CDR1 DFQATT, CDR2 SNEGSKA (reference sequence). This CDR3 has 13 amino acids. Here the CDR3 DNA reads TGCAGCGAAACAGGGGTTTCCCAAGAGACCCAGTACTTC. It specifies CSETGVSQETQYF.

V gene TRBV6-2 or TRBV6-3 combines with J gene TRBJ2-5; TRBD1 or TRBD2 may be the D gene (6 bases each). This CDR3 spans 15 amino acids. Between the trimmed V and J ends, which lost 2 bases and 2 bases, there was a span of 12 bases. From germline, CDR1 is MNHEY and CDR2 SVGEGT. CDR3 residues: CASSYPEGVQETQYF. CDR3 sequence (DNA): TGTGCCAGCAGTTACCCGGAGGGGGTTCAAGAGACCCAGTACTTC.

The V gene is TRBV28, the J gene TRBJ1-5; the D gene is possibly TRBD1 (5 bases). Germline CDR1 MDHEN, CDR2 SYDVKM. The V and J ends lost 4 bases and 2 bases respectively, with 12 bases between them. The CDR3 consists of 15 residues. The CDR3 sequence is CASSWGTRGNQPQHF. The DNA for the CDR3 is TGTGCCAGCAGTTGGGGGACCCGTGGCAATCAGCCCCAGCATTTT.

The chain links TRBV5-1 to TRBJ1-1; TRBD1 matches at 7 bases. The CDR3 spans 14 residues. CDR1 is SGHRS, CDR2 YFSETQ, per germline. V shed 4 bases, J shed 4 bases, and the junction held 7 bases outside the gene matches. As DNA, the CDR3 is TGCGCCAGCAGCCTGATGACAGGGACCACTGAAGCTTTCTTT. Its protein product is CASSLMTGTTEAFF.

V and J are TRBV6-2 or TRBV6-3 and TRBJ2-3; a weak D match, TRBD2 (6 bases). Looked up from germline, CDR1 is MNHEY and CDR2 is SVGEGT. Trimming shortened V by 8 bases and J by 3 bases, and 21 bases separated the two germline ends. The length of the CDR3 is 16 residues. The chain's CDR3 is CASAGGTGRGTDTQYF. In DNA form, the CDR3 reads TGTGCCAGCGCCGGCGGGACGGGCCGAGGGACAGATACGCAGTATTTT.

This clonotype appeared a few times. The chain is built from TRBV7-2 and TRBJ1-1; no firm D call. The CDR3 extends over 15 amino acids. Germline V gene sequence: CDR1 SGHTA, CDR2 FQGNSA. V was clipped by 4 bases and J by 1 base, with 13 bases between them. CDR3 region: CASSSPQTQNTEAFF. CDR3 nucleotide sequence: TGTGCCAGCAGCTCCCCCCAGACCCAGAACACTGAAGCTTTCTTT.

This clonotype has a count of ten or more. CDR3 nucleotide sequence: TGCGCCAGCAGCTTGGGGAGTGGCACTGAAGCTTTCTTT. It encodes CASSLGSGTEAFF. The gene calls are TRBV5-1 and TRBJ1-1; D is undetermined. The CDR3 totals 13 residues. The V and J ends lost 0 bases and 4 bases respectively, with 7 bases between them. CDR1 and CDR2 (germline): SGHRS, YFSETQ. Variable domain in full (rest from reference TRBV5-1 and TRBJ1-1): KAGVTQTPRYLIKTRGQQVTLSCSPISGHRSVSWYQQTPGQGLQFLFEYFSETQRNKGNFPGRFSGRQFSNSRSEMNVSTLELGDSALYLCASSLGSGTEAFFGQGTRLTVV.

V and J are TRBV9 and TRBJ1-6, with D unclear. The CDR3 covers 13 residues. With 5 bases removed from V and 1 base from J, the gap between germline ends came to 4 bases. In germline, CDR1 is SGDLS, CDR2 YYNGEE. The CDR3 DNA reads as TGTGCCAGCAGAGAATCCTATAATTCACCCCTCCACTTT. It translates to CASRESYNSPLHF. Looking up the rest from reference TRBV9 and TRBJ1-6 gives the full variable domain: DSGVTQTPKHLITATGQRVTLRCSPRSGDLSVYWYQQSLDQGLQFLIQYYNGEERAKGNILERFSAQQFPDLHSELNLSSLELGDSALYFCASRESYNSPLHFGNGTRLTVT.

V usage is TRBV6-5 and J usage is TRBJ2-3, with TRBD1 identical over 10 bases. The germline gives CDR1 MNHEY, CDR2 SVGAGI. CDR3 length: 16 residues. Trimming at V came to 2 bases and at J to 5 bases, leaving 7 bases not matched to a gene. The CDR3 loop is CASSYTGTGDRDTQYF. The CDR3 bases are TGTGCCAGCAGTTACACCGGGACAGGGGATCGAGATACGCAGTATTTT.

This rearrangement joins TRBV3-1 to TRBJ2-1; D not resolved. V lost 3 bases and J 8 bases, leaving 8 bases between the germline ends. The CDR3 has 12 residues. The germline CDR1 and CDR2 sequences are LGHDT and YNNKEL (reference sequence). CDR3 sequence: CASSQVLHEQFF. The DNA of the CDR3 is TGTGCCAGCAGCCAGGTCCTCCATGAGCAGTTCTTC.

This chain uses TRBV11-1 with TRBJ2-1, with D perhaps given as TRBD1 or TRBD2 (5 bases each). The CDR3 runs 15 residues. V shed 3 bases and J shed 6 bases, with 15 bases lying between them. The V gene's germline CDR1 is SGHAT and CDR2 FQDESV (reference sequence). CDR3 loop: CASSLNLYGANEQFF. The CDR3 DNA is TGTGCCAGCAGCTTGAATCTATACGGGGCCAATGAGCAGTTCTTC. The full variable domain, rest sourced from reference TRBV11-1 and TRBJ2-1, is EAEVAQSPRYKITEKSQAVAFWCDPISGHATLYWYRQILGQGPELLVQFQDESVVDDSQLPKDRFSAERLKGVDSTLKIQPAELGDSAMYLCASSLNLYGANEQFFGPGTRLTVL.

The sample holds a few counts of this clonotype. This chain connects TRBV5-1 to TRBJ2-7; 9 positions agree with TRBD1. The CDR3 sequence is 15 residues long. Germline CDR1 reads SGHRS; CDR2 reads YFSETQ. V shed 4 bases, J shed 6 bases, and the junction held 11 bases outside the gene matches. CDR3 protein: CASSHQGPTGGEQYF. CDR3 nucleotides: TGCGCCAGCAGCCATCAGGGTCCGACAGGGGGCGAGCAGTACTTC.

The V call is TRBV12-3 or TRBV12-4, the J call TRBJ1-1; TRBD1 might be the D (6 bases). There are 14 residues in the CDR3. Deletions cut 8 bases from V and 3 bases from J, with 16 bases between. The CDR3 nucleotides are TGTGCCAGCCTAGGCGGGACACCGTACACTGAAGCTTTCTTT. This gives the protein CASLGGTPYTEAFF.

This chain links TRBV5-1 with TRBJ1-1; TRBD1 matches 7 bases. The germline gives CDR1 SGHRS, CDR2 YFSETQ. The ends lost 2 bases at V and 2 bases at J; junction bases unmatched: 6. This CDR3 is 15 amino acids long. CDR3 nucleotides: TGCGCCAGCAGCTTCCAAAGGGGGCCTAACACTGAAGCTTTCTTT. Residues: CASSFQRGPNTEAFF.

This chain joins TRBV28 and TRBJ2-3; no definite D call. The germline gives CDR1 MDHEN, CDR2 SYDVKM. The germline V and J ends were trimmed by 2 bases and 2 bases, with 8 bases remaining between them. This CDR3 region has 14 residues. CDR3 region: CASSLEQLTDTQYF. CDR3 DNA sequence: TGTGCCAGCAGTTTAGAACAGCTCACAGATACGCAGTATTTT.

The rearrangement uses TRBV7-2 and TRBJ2-1, with 7 bases aligning to TRBD1. The germline V gene has CDR1 SGHTA and CDR2 FQGNSA. The CDR3 contains 14 residues. V was clipped by 6 bases and J by 1 base; unmatched bases: 3. The CDR3 reads CASRVDRSYNEQFF. As DNA, the CDR3 is TGTGCCAGCAGGGTGGACAGGTCCTACAATGAGCAGTTCTTC.

This clonotype was found a few times. V usage is TRBV28 and J usage is TRBJ2-7; maybe TRBD1 (7 bases). Germline CDR1 reads MDHEN; CDR2 reads SYDVKM. This CDR3 is 15 amino acids long. V shed 5 bases and J shed 0 bases, with 14 bases lying between them. The CDR3 DNA follows: TGTGCCAGCAGTCCTGCGGGACAGCTCTCCTACGAGCAGTACGTC. Amino acids: CASSPAGQLSYEQYV.

J is TRBJ1-6 and V is TRBV7-9; 7 nucleotides line up with TRBD1. The CDR3 is 16 amino acids. V was clipped by 2 bases and J by 7 bases; unmatched bases: 8. Looked up from germline, CDR1 is SEHNR and CDR2 is FQNEAQ (reference sequence). The CDR3 reads CASSLRLGTDNSPLHF. The CDR3 nucleotides are TGTGCCAGCAGCTTACGTCTCGGGACAGACAATTCACCCCTCCACTTT.

The chain joins TRBV3-1 to TRBJ2-6, with D unresolved. Germline assignment: CDR1 LGHDT and CDR2 YNNKEL (reference sequence). Deletions cut 4 bases from V and 2 bases from J, with 9 bases between. The CDR3 is 15 residues long. CDR3 loop: CASSRVETGANVLTF. CDR3 sequence (DNA): TGTGCCAGCAGCCGAGTTGAGACTGGGGCCAACGTCCTGACTTTC.

The chain is built from TRBV25-1 and TRBJ2-3; TRBD2 matches 9 bases. V shed 4 bases, J shed 4 bases, and the junction held 0 bases outside the gene matches. CDR1 is MGHDK, CDR2 SYGVNS, per germline. The CDR3 consists of 13 residues. This chain's CDR3 is CASSGTSADTQYF. The DNA of the CDR3 is TGTGCCAGCAGTGGGACTAGCGCAGATACGCAGTATTTT.

V is TRBV6-1 and J is TRBJ2-6; TRBD1 aligns across 10 bases. V trimming: 7 bases; J trimming: 0 bases; junction bases outside the gene matches: 12. Per the germline V gene, CDR1 is MNHNS and CDR2 is SASEGT. The CDR3 is 19 residues long. The CDR3 spells CASKKGQGTPHSGANVLTF. The CDR3 coding sequence is TGTGCCAGCAAAAAGGGACAGGGGACGCCCCACTCTGGGGCCAACGTCCTGACTTTC.

V and J are TRBV12-3 or TRBV12-4 and TRBJ1-2; 12 bases are shared with TRBD1. This CDR3 is 15 amino acids long. Trimming at V came to 7 bases and at J to 5 bases, leaving 8 bases not matched to a gene. The CDR3 DNA sequence: TGTGCCAGCATTTCCGGGACAGGGGGCGGGTATGGCTACACCTTC. Protein sequence: CASISGTGGGYGYTF.

This clonotype was seen more than once but under ten times. The V gene is TRBV9, the J gene TRBJ2-1, with 10 positions matching TRBD2. Germline V gene data show CDR1 as SGDLS and CDR2 as YYNGEE. V lost 4 bases, J lost 3 bases, and 4 bases stayed unmatched. The CDR3 consists of 15 residues. The chain's CDR3 is CASSRRLAGYNEQFF. The CDR3 DNA follows: TGTGCCAGCAGCCGGAGACTAGCGGGCTACAATGAGCAGTTCTTC.

The chain employs TRBV4-2 and TRBJ2-7, with no clear D. CDR1 is LGHNA, CDR2 YNFKEQ, per germline. Trimming took off 0 bases at V and 2 bases at J, with 20 bases between the two ends. The CDR3 length is 18 residues. The CDR3 sequence is CASSQDQADYSGPYEQYF. In nucleotides, the CDR3 is TGTGCCAGCAGCCAAGATCAGGCGGATTATAGTGGGCCCTACGAGCAGTACTTC.

This clonotype has more than one count but fewer than ten. The chain is built from TRBV12-3 or TRBV12-4 and TRBJ2-7; 9 bases match TRBD2. The CDR3 covers 15 residues. The V segment lost 3 bases and the J segment 0 bases; nucleotides outside the gene matches: 3. The CDR3 DNA reads as TGTGCCAGCAGTTTCGCGGGGGGGAGCTCCTACGAGCAGTACTTC. Its protein is CASSFAGGSSYEQYF.

As to this clonotype: Since a much larger clone is just one base distant, this may be a read error. The rearrangement uses TRBV12-5 and TRBJ2-3, with TRBD1 as a possible D gene (6 bases). Germline loops: CDR1 LGHNT, CDR2 FRNRAP. The CDR3 consists of 13 residues. The CDR3: CVSGTDRSDTQYF. For the CDR3, the DNA is TGTGTTAGTGGCACTGACAGGTCAGATACGCAGTATTTT. The full variable domain, completed using reference TRBV12-5 and TRBJ2-3, is DARVTQTPRHKVTEMGQEVTMRCQPILGHNTVFWYRQTMMQGLELLAYFRNRAPLDDSGMPKDRFSAEMPDATLATLKIQPSEPRDSAVYFCVSGTDRSDTQYFGPGTRLTVL.

The chain uses TRBV9 and TRBJ2-7, with 11 bases matching TRBD1. The germline V gene encodes CDR1 SGDLS and CDR2 YYNGEE. CDR3 size: 15 residues. J gave up 1 base and V 4 bases, and 4 bases lay outside the gene matches. The CDR3 sequence is CASSLRDRGSYEQYF. CDR3 bases: TGTGCCAGCAGCCTAAGGGACAGGGGGTCCTACGAGCAGTACTTC.